This T cell receptor (beta chain) was captured in a study of blood T cell repertoires in COVID-19. About the research overall: Specimens from acute and convalescent COVID-19 originated in the United States, Italy and Spain.

The V gene end was trimmed by 1 base and the J gene end by 3 bases; junction bases not matched to a gene: 6. CDR1 is SGHRS, CDR2 YFSETQ, per germline. The CDR3 is 15 residues long. The method was immunoSEQ multiplex PCR; TCRdb's version includes in-frame clones alone and lacks a portion of them. The table shows under 130,000 clones, with 81% occurring only once. The sequenced sample consisted of peripheral blood. The V call is TRBV5-1, the J call TRBJ1-1, with 7 bases aligning to TRBD1. The clonotype was recovered from an elderly man with acute or convalescent COVID-19. CDR3 nucleotide sequence: TGCGCCAGCAGCTTGTCGCGGCAGGGGGACACTGAAGCTTTCTTT. As protein: CASSLSRQGDTEAFF.